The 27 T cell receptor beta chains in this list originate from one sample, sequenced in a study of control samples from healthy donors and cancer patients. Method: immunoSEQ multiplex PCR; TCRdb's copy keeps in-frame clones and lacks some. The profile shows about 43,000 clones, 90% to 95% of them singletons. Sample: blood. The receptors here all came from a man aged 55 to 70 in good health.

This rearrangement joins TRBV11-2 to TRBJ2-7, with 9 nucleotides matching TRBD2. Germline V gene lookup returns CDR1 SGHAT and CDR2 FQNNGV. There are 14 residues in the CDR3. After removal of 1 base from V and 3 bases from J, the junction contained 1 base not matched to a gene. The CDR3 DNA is TGTGCCAGCAGCTTAGGCGGGGGGGTCTACGAGCAGTACTTC. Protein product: CASSLGGGVYEQYF.

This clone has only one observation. CDR3 residues: CASSLDTSGNEQFF. The CDR3 nucleotides read TGTGCCAGCAGCTTAGATACTAGCGGAAATGAGCAGTTCTTC. The chain uses TRBV7-2 and TRBJ2-1; TRBD2 agrees at 8 bases. The length of the CDR3 is 14 residues. With V trimmed by 1 base and J by 7 bases, 3 bases remained unmatched. CDR1 SGHTA and CDR2 FQGNSA come from the germline V gene.

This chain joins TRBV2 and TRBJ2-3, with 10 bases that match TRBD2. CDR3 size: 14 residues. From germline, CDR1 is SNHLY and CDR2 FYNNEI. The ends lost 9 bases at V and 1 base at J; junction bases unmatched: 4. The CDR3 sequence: CARSGTSGTDTQYF. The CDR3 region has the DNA TGTGCCAGATCCGGGACTAGCGGCACAGATACGCAGTATTTT.

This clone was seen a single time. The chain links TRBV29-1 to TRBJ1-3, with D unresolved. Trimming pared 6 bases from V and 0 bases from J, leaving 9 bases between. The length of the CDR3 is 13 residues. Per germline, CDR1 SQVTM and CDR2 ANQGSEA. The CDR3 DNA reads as TGCAGCGTGGAACCGAGCTCTGGAAACACCATATATTTT. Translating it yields CSVEPSSGNTIYF.

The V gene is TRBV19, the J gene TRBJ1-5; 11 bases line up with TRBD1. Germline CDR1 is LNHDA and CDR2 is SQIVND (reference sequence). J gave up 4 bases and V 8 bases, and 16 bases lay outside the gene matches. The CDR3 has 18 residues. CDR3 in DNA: TGTGCCAGTGGACCTGGGGGACAGGGGGAGATATGGAATCAGCCCCAGCATTTT. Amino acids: CASGPGGQGEIWNQPQHF. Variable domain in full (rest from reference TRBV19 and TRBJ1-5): DGGITQSPKYLFRKEGQNVTLSCEQNLNHDAMYWYRQDPGQGLRLIYYSQIVNDFQKGDIAEGYSVSREKKESFPLTVTSAQKNPTAFYLCASGPGGQGEIWNQPQHFGDGTRLSIL.

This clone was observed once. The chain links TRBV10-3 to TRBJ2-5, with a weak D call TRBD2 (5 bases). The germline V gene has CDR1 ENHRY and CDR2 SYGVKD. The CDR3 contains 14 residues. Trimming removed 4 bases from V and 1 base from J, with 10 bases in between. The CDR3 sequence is CAISVLGTQETQYF. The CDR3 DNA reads TGTGCCATCAGTGTACTAGGCACCCAAGAGACCCAGTACTTC.

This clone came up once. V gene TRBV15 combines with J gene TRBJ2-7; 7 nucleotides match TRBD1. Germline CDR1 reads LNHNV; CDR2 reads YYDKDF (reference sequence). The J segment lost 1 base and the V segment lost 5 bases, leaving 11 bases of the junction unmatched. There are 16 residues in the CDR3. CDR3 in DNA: TGTGCCACCAGCCCCAATTATTGGACAGGTTCCTACGAGCAGTACTTC. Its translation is CATSPNYWTGSYEQYF. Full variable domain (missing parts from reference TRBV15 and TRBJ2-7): DAMVIQNPRYQVTQFGKPVTLSCSQTLNHNVMYWYQQKSSQAPKLLFHYYDKDFNNEADTPDNFQSRRPNTSFCFLDIRSPGLGDTAMYLCATSPNYWTGSYEQYFGPGTRLTVT.

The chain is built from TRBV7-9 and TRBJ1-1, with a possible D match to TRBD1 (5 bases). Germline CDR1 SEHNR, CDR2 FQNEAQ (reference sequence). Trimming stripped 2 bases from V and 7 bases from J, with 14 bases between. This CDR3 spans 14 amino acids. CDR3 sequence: CASSLLRETHEAFF. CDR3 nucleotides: TGTGCCAGCAGCTTACTCAGGGAGACCCATGAAGCTTTCTTT.

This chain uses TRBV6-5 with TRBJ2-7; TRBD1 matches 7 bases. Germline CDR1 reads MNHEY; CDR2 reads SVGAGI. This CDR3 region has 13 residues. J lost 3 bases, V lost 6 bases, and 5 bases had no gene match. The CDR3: CASRATGYYEQYF. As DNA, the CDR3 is TGTGCCAGCAGAGCGACAGGGTACTACGAGCAGTACTTC.

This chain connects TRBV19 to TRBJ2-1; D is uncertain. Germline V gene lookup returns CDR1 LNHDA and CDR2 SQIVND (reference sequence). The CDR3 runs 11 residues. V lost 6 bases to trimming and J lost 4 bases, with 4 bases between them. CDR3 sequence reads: CASSKYNEQFF. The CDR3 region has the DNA TGTGCCAGTAGCAAATACAATGAGCAGTTCTTC. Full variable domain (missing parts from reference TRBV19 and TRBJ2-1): DGGITQSPKYLFRKEGQNVTLSCEQNLNHDAMYWYRQDPGQGLRLIYYSQIVNDFQKGDIAEGYSVSREKKESFPLTVTSAQKNPTAFYLCASSKYNEQFFGPGTRLTVL.

For the CDR3, the DNA is TGTGCCAGCAGCCAAATTACGGCCTCTGAAGCTTTCTTT. Its translation: CASSQITASEAFF. This chain uses TRBV3-1 (or the pseudogene TRBV3-2) with TRBJ1-1; D remains ambiguous. Germline CDR1 is LGHDT and CDR2 is YNNKEL (reference sequence). The CDR3 loop spans 13 amino acids. Trimming took off 2 bases at V and 6 bases at J, with 10 bases between the two ends.

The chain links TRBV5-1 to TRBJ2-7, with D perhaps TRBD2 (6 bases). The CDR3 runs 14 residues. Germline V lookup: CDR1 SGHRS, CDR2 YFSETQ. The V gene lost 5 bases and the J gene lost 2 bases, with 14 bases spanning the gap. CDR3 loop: CASSKTGVPYEQYF. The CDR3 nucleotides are TGCGCCAGCAGTAAAACGGGGGTCCCCTACGAGCAGTACTTC.

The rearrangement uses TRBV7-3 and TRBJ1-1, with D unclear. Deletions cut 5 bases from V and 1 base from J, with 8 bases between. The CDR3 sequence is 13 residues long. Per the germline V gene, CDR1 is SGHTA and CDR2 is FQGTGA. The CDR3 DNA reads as TGTGCCAGCAGCCCCGGAGAGAACACTGAAGCTTTCTTT. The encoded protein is CASSPGENTEAFF.

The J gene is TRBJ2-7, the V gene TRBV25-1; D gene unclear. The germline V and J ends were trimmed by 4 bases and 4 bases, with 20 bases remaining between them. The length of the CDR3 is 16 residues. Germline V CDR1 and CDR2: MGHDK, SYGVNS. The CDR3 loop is CASSAPAPGHGYEQYF. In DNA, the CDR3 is TGTGCCAGCAGTGCGCCCGCCCCCGGTCATGGGTACGAGCAGTACTTC.

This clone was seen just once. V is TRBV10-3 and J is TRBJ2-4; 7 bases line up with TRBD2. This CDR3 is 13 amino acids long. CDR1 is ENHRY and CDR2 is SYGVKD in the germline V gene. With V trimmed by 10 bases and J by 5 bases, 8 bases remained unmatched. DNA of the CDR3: TGTGCCACTTCCGGGACTACTGAAAACATTCAGTACTTC. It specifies CATSGTTENIQYF.

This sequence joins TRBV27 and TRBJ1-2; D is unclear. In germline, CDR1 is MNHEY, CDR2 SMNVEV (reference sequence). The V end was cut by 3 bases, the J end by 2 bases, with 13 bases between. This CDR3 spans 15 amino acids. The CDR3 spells CASSFSTQMNYGYTF. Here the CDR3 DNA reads TGTGCCAGCAGTTTTAGTACACAGATGAACTATGGCTACACCTTC.

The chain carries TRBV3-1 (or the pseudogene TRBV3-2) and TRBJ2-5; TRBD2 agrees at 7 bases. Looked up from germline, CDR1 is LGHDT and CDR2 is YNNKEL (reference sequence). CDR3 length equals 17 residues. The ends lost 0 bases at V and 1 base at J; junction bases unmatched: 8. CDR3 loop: CASSQDLGLAVQETQYF. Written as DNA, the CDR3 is TGTGCCAGCAGCCAAGATTTAGGGCTAGCGGTCCAAGAGACCCAGTACTTC.

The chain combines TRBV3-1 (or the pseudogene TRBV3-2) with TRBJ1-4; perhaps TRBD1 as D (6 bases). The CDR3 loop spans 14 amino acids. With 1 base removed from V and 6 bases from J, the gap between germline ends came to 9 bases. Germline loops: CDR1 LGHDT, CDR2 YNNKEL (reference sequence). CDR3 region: CASSQGGAHEKLFF. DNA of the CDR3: TGTGCCAGCAGCCAAGGGGGGGCACATGAAAAACTGTTTTTT.

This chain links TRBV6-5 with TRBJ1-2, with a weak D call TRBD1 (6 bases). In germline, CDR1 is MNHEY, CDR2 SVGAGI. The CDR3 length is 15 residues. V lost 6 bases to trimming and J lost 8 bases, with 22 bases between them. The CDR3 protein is CASSQSGTPSKGYTF. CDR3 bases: TGTGCCAGCAGCCAAAGCGGGACACCGTCGAAAGGCTACACCTTC.

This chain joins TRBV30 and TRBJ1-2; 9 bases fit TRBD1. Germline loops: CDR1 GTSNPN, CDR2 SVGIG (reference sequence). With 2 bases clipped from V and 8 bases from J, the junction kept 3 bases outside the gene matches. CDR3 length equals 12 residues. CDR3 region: CAWSPGTGGYTF. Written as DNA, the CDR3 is TGTGCCTGGAGTCCCGGGACAGGGGGCTACACCTTC.

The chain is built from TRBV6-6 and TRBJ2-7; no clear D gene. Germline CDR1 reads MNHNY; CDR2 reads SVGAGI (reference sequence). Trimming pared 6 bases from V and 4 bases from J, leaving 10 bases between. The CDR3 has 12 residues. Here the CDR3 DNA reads TGTGCCAGCAGCCAGTCAGCTTACGAGCAGTACTTC. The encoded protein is CASSQSAYEQYF.

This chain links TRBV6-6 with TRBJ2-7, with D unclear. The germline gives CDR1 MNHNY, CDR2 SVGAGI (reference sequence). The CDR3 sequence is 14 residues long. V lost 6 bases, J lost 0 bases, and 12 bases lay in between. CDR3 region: CASSYDTHSYEQYF. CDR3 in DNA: TGTGCCAGCAGCTATGACACCCACTCCTACGAGCAGTACTTC.

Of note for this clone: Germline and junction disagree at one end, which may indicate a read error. Written as DNA, the CDR3 is TGTGCCAGCCGCTTGGTGGGCTACGAGCAGTACTTC. This encodes CASRLVGYEQYF. The V gene is TRBV11-3, the J gene TRBJ2-7; D not certain. Germline V CDR1 and CDR2: SGHNT, YENEEA. The CDR3 extends over 12 amino acids.

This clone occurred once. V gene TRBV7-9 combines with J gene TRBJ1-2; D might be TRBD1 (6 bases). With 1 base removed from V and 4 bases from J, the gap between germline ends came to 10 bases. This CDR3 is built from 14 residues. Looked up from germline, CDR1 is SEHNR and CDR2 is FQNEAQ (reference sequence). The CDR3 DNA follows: TGTGCCAGCAGCTTAGGGGCAGGGGCCTATGGCTACACCTTC. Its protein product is CASSLGAGAYGYTF.

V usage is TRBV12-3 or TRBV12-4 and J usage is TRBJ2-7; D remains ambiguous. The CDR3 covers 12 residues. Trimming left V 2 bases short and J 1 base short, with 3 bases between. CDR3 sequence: CASSLISYEQYF. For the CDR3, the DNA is TGTGCCAGCAGTTTAATTTCCTACGAGCAGTACTTC.

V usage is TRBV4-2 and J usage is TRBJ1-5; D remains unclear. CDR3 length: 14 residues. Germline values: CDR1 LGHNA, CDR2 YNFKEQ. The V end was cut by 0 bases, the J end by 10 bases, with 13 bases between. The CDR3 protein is CASSQDSGYSPQHF. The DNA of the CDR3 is TGTGCCAGCAGCCAAGACAGTGGGTATAGTCCCCAGCATTTT.

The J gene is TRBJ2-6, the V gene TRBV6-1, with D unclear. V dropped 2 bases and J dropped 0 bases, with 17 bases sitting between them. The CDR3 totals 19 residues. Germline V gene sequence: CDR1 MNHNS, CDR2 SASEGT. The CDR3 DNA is TGTGCCAGCAGTGAATCGAGGTATCGAAGCCTCTCTGGGGCCAACGTCCTGACTTTC. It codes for CASSESRYRSLSGANVLTF.